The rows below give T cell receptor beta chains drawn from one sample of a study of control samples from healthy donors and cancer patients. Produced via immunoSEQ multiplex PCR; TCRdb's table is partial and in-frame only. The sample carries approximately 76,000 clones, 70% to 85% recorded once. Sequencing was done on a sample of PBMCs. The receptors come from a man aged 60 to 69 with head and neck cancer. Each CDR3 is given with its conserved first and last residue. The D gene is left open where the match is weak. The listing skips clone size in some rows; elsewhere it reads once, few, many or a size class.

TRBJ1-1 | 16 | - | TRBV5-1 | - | CASSLRVGLMNTEAFF | TGCGCCAGCAGCTTGCGTGTCGGATTAATGAACACTGAAGCTTTCTTT
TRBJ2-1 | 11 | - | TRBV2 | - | CASARDNEQFF | TGTGCCAGCGCGAGAGACAATGAGCAGTTCTTC
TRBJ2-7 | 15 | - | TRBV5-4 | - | CASSPRASRTYEQYF | TGTGCCAGCAGCCCCCGGGCTAGCAGGACCTACGAGCAGTACTTC
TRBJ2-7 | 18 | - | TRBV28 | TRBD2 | CASSFLSGGTAIDYEQYF | TGTGCCAGCAGTTTTTTGTCGGGGGGAACAGCGATAGACTACGAGCAGTACTTC
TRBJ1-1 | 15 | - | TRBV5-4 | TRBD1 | CASSLVRGRSTEAFF | TGTGCCAGCAGCTTGGTCAGGGGGAGAAGCACTGAAGCTTTCTTT
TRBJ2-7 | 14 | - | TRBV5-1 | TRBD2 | CASSFTSDSYEQYF | TGCGCCAGCAGCTTTACTAGCGACTCCTACGAGCAGTACTTC
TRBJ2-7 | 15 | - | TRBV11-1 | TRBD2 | CASSATSGKSLVQYF | TGTGCCAGCAGCGCCACTAGCGGGAAGTCGCTCGTGCAGTACTTC
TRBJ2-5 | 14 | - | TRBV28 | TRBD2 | CASTRGGGQETQYF | TGTGCCAGCACCCGCGGGGGGGGCCAAGAGACCCAGTACTTC
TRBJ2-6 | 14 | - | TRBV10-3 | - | CAISATRGANVLTF | TGTGCCATCAGTGCTACCCGAGGGGCCAACGTCCTGACTTTC
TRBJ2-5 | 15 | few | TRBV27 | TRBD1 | CASSLATGQGTTQYF | TGTGCCAGCAGTTTAGCGACAGGGCAGGGGACGACCCAGTACTTC
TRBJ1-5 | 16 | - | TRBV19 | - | CASSIGNGVSHQPQHF | TGTGCCAGTAGTATTGGGAACGGGGTATCTCATCAGCCCCAGCATTTT
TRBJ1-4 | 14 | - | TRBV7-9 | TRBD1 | CASSRITGVEKLFF | TGTGCCAGCAGCCGGATCACAGGGGTTGAAAAACTGTTTTTT
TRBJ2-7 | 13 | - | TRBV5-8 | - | CASSLSPKHEQYF | TGTGCCAGCAGCTTGTCCCCAAAGCACGAGCAGTACTTC
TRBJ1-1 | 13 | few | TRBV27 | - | CASSYSLNTEAFF | TGTGCCAGCAGTTACTCTCTGAACACTGAAGCTTTCTTT
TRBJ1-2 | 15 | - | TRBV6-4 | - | CASSDSGGIVRGYTF | TGTGCCAGCAGTGACTCGGGAGGCATAGTACGTGGCTACACCTTC
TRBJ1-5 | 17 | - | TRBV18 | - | CASSPPDSGYSNQPQHF | TGTGCCAGCTCACCACCCGACAGTGGATATAGCAATCAGCCCCAGCATTTT
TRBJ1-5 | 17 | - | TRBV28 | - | CASSPGSGIYSNQPQHF | TGTGCCAGCAGTCCGGGGTCGGGGATATATAGCAATCAGCCCCAGCATTTT
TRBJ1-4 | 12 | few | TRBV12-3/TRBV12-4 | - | CASSFFGEKLFF | TGTGCCAGCAGTTTTTTCGGGGAAAAACTGTTTTTT
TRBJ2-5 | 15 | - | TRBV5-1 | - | CASSLALQGRETQYF | TGCGCCAGCAGCTTGGCCCTTCAGGGGCGGGAGACCCAGTACTTC
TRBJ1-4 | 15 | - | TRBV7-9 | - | CASSLGRTANEKLFF | TGTGCCAGCAGCTTAGGGAGGACAGCTAATGAAAAACTGTTTTTT
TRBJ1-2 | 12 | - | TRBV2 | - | CASQGANYGYTF | TGTGCCAGCCAGGGCGCTAACTATGGCTACACCTTC
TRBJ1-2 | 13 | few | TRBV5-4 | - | CASSLAGFDGYTF | TGTGCCAGCAGCTTGGCGGGGTTTGATGGCTACACCTTC
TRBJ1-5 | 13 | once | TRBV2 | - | CASSGTGNQPQHF | TGTGCCAGCAGCGGGACGGGCAATCAGCCCCAGCATTTT
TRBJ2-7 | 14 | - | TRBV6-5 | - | CASVPDGGSYEQYF | TGTGCCAGCGTTCCCGACGGGGGCTCCTACGAGCAGTACTTC
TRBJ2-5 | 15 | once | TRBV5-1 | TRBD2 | CASSVSTSGQETQYF | TGCGCCAGCAGCGTAAGTACTAGCGGACAAGAGACCCAGTACTTC
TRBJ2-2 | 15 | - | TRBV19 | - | CASSPQGGAGGELFF | TGTGCCAGTAGCCCACAAGGGGGGGCAGGCGGGGAGCTGTTTTTT
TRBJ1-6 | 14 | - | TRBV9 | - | CASSVEAFNSPLHF | TGTGCCAGCAGCGTAGAGGCGTTTAATTCACCCCTCCACTTT
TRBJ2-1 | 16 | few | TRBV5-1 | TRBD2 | CASSSSLLAGGDEQFF | TGCGCCAGCAGCTCATCACTTCTAGCGGGAGGCGATGAGCAGTTCTTC
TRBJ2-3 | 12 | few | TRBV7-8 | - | CASSSLAEKQYF | TGTGCCAGCAGCTCGTTAGCGGAGAAGCAGTATTTT
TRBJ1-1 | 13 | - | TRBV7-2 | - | CASSQGRGSEAFF | TGTGCCAGCAGCCAAGGGCGGGGGTCTGAAGCTTTCTTT
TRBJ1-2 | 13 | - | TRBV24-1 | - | CATSAPQGDGYTF | TGTGCCACCAGTGCCCCTCAAGGGGACGGCTACACCTTC
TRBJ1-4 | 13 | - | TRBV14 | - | CASSRGLNEKLFF | TGTGCCAGCAGCCGAGGTTTGAATGAAAAACTGTTTTTT
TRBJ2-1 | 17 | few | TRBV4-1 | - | CASSQQILRTANNEQFF | TGCGCCAGCAGCCAACAGATCCTCAGGACAGCCAACAATGAGCAGTTCTTC
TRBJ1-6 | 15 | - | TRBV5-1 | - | CASSLAGALYSPLHF | TGCGCCAGCAGCTTGGCCGGCGCCCTCTATTCACCCCTCCACTTT
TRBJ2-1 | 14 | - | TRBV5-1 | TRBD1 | CASSFGQGGNEQFF | TGCGCCAGCAGCTTCGGACAGGGCGGCAATGAGCAGTTCTTC
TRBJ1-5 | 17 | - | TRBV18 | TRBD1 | CASSPQTTGYSNQPQHF | TGTGCCAGCTCACCCCAGACGACAGGGTATAGCAATCAGCCCCAGCATTTT
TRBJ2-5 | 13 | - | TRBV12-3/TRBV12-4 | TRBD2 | CASSLRGVETQYF | TGTGCCAGCAGTTTGCGGGGGGTGGAGACCCAGTACTTC
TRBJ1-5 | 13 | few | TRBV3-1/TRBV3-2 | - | CASSQQLNQPQHF | TGTGCCAGCAGCCAACAGTTGAATCAGCCCCAGCATTTT
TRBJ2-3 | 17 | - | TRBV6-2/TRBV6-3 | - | CASSPRGHPRGADTQYF | TGTGCCAGCAGTCCCCGGGGCCACCCCCGTGGAGCAGATACGCAGTATTTT
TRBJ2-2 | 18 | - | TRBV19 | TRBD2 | CASSHWGRDFRNTGELFF | TGTGCCAGTAGCCATTGGGGGAGGGACTTCCGAAACACCGGGGAGCTGTTTTTT
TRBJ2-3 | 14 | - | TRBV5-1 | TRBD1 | CASSFRGREDTQYF | TGCGCCAGCAGCTTCAGGGGGCGTGAAGATACGCAGTATTTT
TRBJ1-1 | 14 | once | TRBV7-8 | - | CASSSLREGTEAFF | TGTGCCAGCAGCTCCCTACGTGAGGGCACTGAAGCTTTCTTT
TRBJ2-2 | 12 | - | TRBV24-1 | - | CATSGNTGELFF | TGTGCCACCAGCGGTAACACCGGGGAGCTGTTTTTT
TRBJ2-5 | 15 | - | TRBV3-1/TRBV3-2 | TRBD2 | CASSQGSLAGETQYF | TGTGCCAGCAGCCAAGGGTCACTAGCGGGGGAGACCCAGTACTTC
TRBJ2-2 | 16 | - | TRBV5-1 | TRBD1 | CASSLAGGGLTGELFF | TGCGCCAGCAGCTTGGCAGGGGGCGGTTTAACCGGGGAGCTGTTTTTT
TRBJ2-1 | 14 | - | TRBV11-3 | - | CASSLSALVNEQFF | TGTGCCAGCAGCTTGTCCGCATTAGTGAATGAGCAGTTCTTC
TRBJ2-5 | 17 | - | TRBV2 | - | CASSEIGGARGVETQYF | TGTGCCAGCAGTGAAATCGGGGGTGCTAGGGGGGTAGAGACCCAGTACTTC
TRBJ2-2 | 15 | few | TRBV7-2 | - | CASSLARGYTGELFF | TGTGCCAGCAGCTTAGCGCGCGGTTACACCGGGGAGCTGTTTTTT
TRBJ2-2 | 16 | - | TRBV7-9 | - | CASSPSGPGGTGELFF | TGTGCCAGCAGCCCAAGCGGGCCAGGAGGTACCGGGGAGCTGTTTTTT
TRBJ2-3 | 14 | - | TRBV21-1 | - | CASTLGLAGDTQYF | TGTGCCAGCACCTTGGGACTAGCCGGAGATACGCAGTATTTT
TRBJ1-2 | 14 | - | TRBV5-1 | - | CASSLGSSPYGYTF | TGCGCCAGCAGCTTGGGGTCCTCCCCCTATGGCTACACCTTC
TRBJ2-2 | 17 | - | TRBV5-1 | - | CASSEHPGELNTGELFF | TGCGCCAGCAGCGAACACCCAGGAGAGCTGAACACCGGGGAGCTGTTTTTT
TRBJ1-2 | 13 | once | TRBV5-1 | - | CASSLAPTVGYTF | TGCGCCAGCAGCTTGGCCCCTACGGTTGGCTACACCTTC
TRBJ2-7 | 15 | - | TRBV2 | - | CASSDIRGRAYEQYF | TGTGCCAGCAGTGATATCAGGGGTCGGGCTTACGAGCAGTACTTC
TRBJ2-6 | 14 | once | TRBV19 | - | CASRMGSGANVLTF | TGTGCCAGTAGAATGGGGTCTGGGGCCAACGTCCTGACTTTC
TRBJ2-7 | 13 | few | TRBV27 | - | CASSRRGSYEQYF | TGTGCCAGCAGTCGGCGGGGCTCCTACGAGCAGTACTTC
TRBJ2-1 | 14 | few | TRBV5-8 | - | CASSFGTFYNEQFF | TGTGCCAGCAGCTTCGGGACTTTCTACAATGAGCAGTTCTTC
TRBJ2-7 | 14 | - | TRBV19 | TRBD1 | CASRPTGGWSEQYF | TGTGCCAGTAGACCGACAGGGGGTTGGAGCGAGCAGTACTTC
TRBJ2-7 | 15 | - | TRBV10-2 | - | CASSAEITRVDEQYF | TGCGCCAGCAGTGCGGAGATAACGCGGGTGGACGAGCAGTACTTC